This TCR beta chain stems from a study of graft-versus-host responses after intestinal transplantation. As for the study in general: Transplant types were multivisceral, liver-intestinal, or isolated intestinal.

The authors seeded roughly 200,000 CFSE-labeled responder cells together with roughly 200,000 irradiated stimulator cells tagged with violet dye. Proliferating CFSE-low CD3+CD4+ and CD3+CD8+ responders were sorted after the reaction. Method: immunoSEQ multiplex PCR; TCRdb's copy keeps in-frame clones and lacks some. The sample includes around 6,000 clones, around a third seen only once; the top ten take roughly a third. This CDR3 is built from 17 residues. Germline CDR1 reads KGHSH; CDR2 reads LQKENI. Trimming cost V 6 bases and J 4 bases; bases outside gene matches: 10. Sequenced here: alloreactive CD8+ T cells from a mixed lymphocyte reaction culture, sampled before intestinal transplant. This sample's subset: CFSE-low proliferating T cells sorted from roughly 6-day pre-transplant mixed lymphocyte reaction (GvH or HvG direction). The chain employs TRBV18 and TRBJ2-7; the match to TRBD2 covers 15 bases. This receptor was taken from a human patient who received an intestinal transplant. This CDR3 is CASSHSGLAGGPYEQYF. The CDR3 DNA is TGTGCCAGCTCCCACTCCGGACTAGCGGGGGGGCCATACGAGCAGTACTTC.